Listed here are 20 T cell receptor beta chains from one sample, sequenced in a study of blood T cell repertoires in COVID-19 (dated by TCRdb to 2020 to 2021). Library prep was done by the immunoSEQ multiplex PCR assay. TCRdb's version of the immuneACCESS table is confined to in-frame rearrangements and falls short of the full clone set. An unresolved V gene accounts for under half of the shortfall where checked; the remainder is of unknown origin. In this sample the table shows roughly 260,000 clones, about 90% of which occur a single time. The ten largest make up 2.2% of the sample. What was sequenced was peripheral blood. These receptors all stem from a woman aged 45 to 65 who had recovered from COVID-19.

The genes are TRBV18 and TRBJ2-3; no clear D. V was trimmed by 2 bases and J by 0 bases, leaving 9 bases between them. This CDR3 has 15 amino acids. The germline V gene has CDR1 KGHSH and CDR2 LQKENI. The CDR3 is CASSPKAASTDTQYF. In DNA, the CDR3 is TGTGCCAGCTCACCAAAGGCGGCTAGCACAGATACGCAGTATTTT.

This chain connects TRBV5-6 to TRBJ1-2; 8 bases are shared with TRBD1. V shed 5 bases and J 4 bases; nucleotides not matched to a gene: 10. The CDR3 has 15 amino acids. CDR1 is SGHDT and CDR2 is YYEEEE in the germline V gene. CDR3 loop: CASRRQGIWGYGYTF. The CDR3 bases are TGTGCCAGCAGGCGACAGGGGATTTGGGGCTATGGCTACACCTTC.

The CDR3 spells CAWSVSSRGDYTF. The CDR3 coding sequence is TGTGCCTGGAGTGTATCGTCCCGGGGAGACTACACCTTC. The gene calls are TRBV30 and TRBJ1-2; D is unclear. Germline CDR1 GTSNPN, CDR2 SVGIG (reference sequence). The CDR3 runs 13 residues. V shed 0 bases and J shed 10 bases, with 15 bases lying between them. Filled out from reference TRBV30 and TRBJ1-2, the complete variable domain reads SQTIHQWPATLVQPVGSPLSLECTVEGTSNPNLYWYRQAAGRGLQLLFYSVGIGQISSEVPQNLSASRPQDRQFILSSKKLLLSDSGFYLCAWSVSSRGDYTFGSGTRLTVV.

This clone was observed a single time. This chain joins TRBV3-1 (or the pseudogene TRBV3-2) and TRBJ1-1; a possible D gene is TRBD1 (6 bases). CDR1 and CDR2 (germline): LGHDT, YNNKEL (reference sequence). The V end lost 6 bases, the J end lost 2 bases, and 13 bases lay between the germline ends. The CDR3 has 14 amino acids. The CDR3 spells CASSYQTGNTEAFF. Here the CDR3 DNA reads TGTGCCAGCAGTTACCAGACAGGAAACACTGAAGCTTTCTTT.

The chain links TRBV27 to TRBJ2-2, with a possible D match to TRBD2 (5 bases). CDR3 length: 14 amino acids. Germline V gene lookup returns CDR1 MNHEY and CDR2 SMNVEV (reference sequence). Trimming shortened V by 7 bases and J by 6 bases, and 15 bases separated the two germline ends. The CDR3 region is CASTFIGGAGELFF. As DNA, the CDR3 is TGTGCCAGCACCTTTATCGGAGGTGCCGGGGAGCTGTTTTTT.

Here the CDR3 reads CASSPPQGTTEAFF. CDR3 sequence (DNA): TGTGCCAGCAGTCCCCCACAGGGGACCACTGAAGCTTTCTTT. This chain joins TRBV6-5 and TRBJ1-1; 7 nucleotides line up with TRBD1. The germline V gene encodes CDR1 MNHEY and CDR2 SVGAGI. V lost 5 bases, J lost 4 bases, and 7 bases stayed unmatched. The CDR3 runs 14 residues.

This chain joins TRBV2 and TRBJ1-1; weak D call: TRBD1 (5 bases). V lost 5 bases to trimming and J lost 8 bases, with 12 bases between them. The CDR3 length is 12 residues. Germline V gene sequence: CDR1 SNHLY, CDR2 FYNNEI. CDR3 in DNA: TGTGCCAGCAGTTCACAGGCGGCGGAAGCTTTCTTT. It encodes CASSSQAAEAFF.

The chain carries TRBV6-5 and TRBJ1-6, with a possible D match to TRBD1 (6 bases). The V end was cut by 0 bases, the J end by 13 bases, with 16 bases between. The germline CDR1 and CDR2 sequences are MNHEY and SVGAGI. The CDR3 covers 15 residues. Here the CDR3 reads CASSYSGARGDPLHF. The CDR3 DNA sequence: TGTGCCAGCAGTTACTCGGGGGCCCGCGGTGATCCCCTCCACTTT.

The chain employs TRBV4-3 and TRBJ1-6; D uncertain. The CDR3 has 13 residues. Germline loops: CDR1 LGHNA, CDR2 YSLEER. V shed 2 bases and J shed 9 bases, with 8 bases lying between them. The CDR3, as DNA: TGCGCCAGCAGCCAACGAGGGAGTTCACCCCTCCACTTT. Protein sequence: CASSQRGSSPLHF.

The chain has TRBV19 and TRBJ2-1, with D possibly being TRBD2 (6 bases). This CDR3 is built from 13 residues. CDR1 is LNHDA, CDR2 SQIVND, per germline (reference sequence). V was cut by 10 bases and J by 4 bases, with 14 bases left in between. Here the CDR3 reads CATSAGLYNEQFF. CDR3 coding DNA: TGTGCCACGTCCGCGGGACTTTACAATGAGCAGTTCTTC.

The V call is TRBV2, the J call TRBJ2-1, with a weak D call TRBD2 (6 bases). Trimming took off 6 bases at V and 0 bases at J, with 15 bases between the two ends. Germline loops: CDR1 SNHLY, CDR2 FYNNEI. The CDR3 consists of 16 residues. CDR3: CASRTFSGGSYNEQFF. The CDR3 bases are TGTGCCAGCAGGACGTTTAGCGGAGGCTCCTACAATGAGCAGTTCTTC.

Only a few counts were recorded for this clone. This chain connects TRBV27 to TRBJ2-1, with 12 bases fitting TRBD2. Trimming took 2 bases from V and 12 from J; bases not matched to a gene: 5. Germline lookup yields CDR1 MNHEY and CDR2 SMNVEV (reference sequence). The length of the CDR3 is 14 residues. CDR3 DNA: TGTGCCAGCAGTTTAAGACTAGCGGGAGAAGTGCAGTTCTTC. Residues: CASSLRLAGEVQFF.

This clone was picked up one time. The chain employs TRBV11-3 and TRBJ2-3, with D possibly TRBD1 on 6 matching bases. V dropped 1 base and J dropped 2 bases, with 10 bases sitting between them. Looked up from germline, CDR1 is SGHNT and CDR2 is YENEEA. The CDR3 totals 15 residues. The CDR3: CASSLVQGSTDTQYF. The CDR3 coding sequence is TGTGCCAGCAGCTTAGTACAGGGATCCACAGATACGCAGTATTTT.

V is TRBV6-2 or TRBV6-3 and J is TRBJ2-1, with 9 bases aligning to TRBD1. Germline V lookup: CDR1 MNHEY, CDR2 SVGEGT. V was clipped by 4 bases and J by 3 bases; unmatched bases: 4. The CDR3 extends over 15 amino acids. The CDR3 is CASSSGTGFYNEQFF. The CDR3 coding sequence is TGTGCCAGCAGTTCCGGGACAGGGTTCTACAATGAGCAGTTCTTC.

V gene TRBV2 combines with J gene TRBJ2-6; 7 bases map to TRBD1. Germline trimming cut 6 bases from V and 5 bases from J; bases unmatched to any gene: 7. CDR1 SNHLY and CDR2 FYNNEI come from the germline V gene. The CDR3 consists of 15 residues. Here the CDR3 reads CASRLQGNRANVLTF. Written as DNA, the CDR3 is TGTGCCAGCAGGTTACAGGGGAACAGGGCCAACGTCCTGACTTTC.

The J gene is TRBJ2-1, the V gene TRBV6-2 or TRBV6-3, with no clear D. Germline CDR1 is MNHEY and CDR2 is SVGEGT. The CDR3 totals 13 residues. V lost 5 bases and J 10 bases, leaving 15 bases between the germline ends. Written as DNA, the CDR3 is TGTGCCAGCAGTGACCGCATAGCAAGCGAGCAGTTCTTC. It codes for CASSDRIASEQFF.

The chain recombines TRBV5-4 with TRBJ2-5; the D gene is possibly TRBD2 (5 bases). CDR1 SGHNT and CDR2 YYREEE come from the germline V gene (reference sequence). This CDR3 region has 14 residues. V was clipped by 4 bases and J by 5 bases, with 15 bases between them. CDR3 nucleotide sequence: TGTGCCAGCAGCGATTCGGGGTCCCGGGAGACCCAGTACTTC. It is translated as CASSDSGSRETQYF.

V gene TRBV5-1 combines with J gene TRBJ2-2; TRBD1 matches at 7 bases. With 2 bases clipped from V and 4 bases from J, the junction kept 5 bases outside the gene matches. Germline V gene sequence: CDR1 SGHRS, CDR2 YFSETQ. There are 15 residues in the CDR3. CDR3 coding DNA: TGCGCCAGCAGCTTACAGGGGTGGGGCACCGGGGAGCTGTTTTTT. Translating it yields CASSLQGWGTGELFF.

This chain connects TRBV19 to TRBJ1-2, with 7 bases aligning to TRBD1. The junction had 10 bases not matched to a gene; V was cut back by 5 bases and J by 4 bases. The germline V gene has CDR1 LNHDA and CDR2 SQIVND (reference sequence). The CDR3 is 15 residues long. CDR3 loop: CASSDGQAAPYGYTF. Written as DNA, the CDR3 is TGTGCCAGTAGTGACGGACAGGCAGCTCCCTATGGCTACACCTTC.

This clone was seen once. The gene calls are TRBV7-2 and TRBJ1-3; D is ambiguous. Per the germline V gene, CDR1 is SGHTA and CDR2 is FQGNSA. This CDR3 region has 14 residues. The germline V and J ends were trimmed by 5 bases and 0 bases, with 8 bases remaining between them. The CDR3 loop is CASSPNPSGNTIYF. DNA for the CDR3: TGTGCCAGCAGCCCAAATCCCTCTGGAAACACCATATATTTT. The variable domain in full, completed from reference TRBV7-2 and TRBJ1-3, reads GAGVSQSPSNKVTEKGKDVELRCDPISGHTALYWYRQSLGQGLEFLIYFQGNSAPDKSGLPSDRFSAERTGGSVSTLTIQRTQQEDSAVYLCASSPNPSGNTIYFGEGSWLTVV.